The rows below give T cell receptor beta chains drawn from one sample of a study of T cell responses to AZD1222 COVID-19 vaccine. Clones were read by immunoSEQ multiplex PCR, and TCRdb kept only the in-frame ones, dropping some. Of some 150,000 clones listed, roughly 88% are singletons. The sample consisted of peripheral blood, taken on day 0 of AZD1222 vaccination. All receptors come from an adult in good health. Both conserved end residues are part of each CDR3. The order of the fields is V gene, J gene, CDR3 protein.

>TRBV5-1|TRBJ2-7
CASSLAGTAYEQYF
>TRBV25-1|TRBJ1-6
CASSKEYNSPLHF
>TRBV7-3|TRBJ2-3
CASSFREGDTQYF
>TRBV19|TRBJ1-3
CASSAGRGSAIYF
>TRBV4-1|TRBJ1-3
CASSQDSVSGGRDTIYF
>TRBV5-6|TRBJ2-7
CASSWGSLTYEQYF
>TRBV3-1/TRBV3-2|TRBJ1-3
CASSPPGGSGNTIYF
>TRBV9|TRBJ2-1
CASTTREGDNEQFF
>TRBV3-1/TRBV3-2|TRBJ2-7
CASSQGTSGRANEQYF
>TRBV30|TRBJ2-2
CAWSVSPENTGELFF
>TRBV15|TRBJ1-5
CATSKVATGQSFSNQPQHF
>TRBV27|TRBJ1-1
CASSFSSGAETEAFF
>TRBV7-9|TRBJ1-4
CASSLLQGPNEKLFF
>TRBV30|TRBJ1-1
CAWTGTEAFF
>TRBV4-1|TRBJ2-7
CASSPDPSDSSYEQYF
>TRBV15|TRBJ1-5
CATSRVIESNQPQHF
>TRBV7-2|TRBJ1-5
CASSDRGNQPQHF
>TRBV6-5|TRBJ1-3
CASRGDATSGNTIYF
>TRBV6-5|TRBJ1-1
CASTALMGQNTEAFF
>TRBV9|TRBJ2-2
CASSVFSGLTGELFF
>TRBV7-2|TRBJ2-7
CASSLSGVARPGYEQYF
>TRBV7-9|TRBJ1-1
CASSLGSLNTEAFF
>TRBV7-8|TRBJ2-7
CASSLGAAGGVYEQYF
>TRBV10-3|TRBJ2-3
CAISPGEVGTDTQYF
>TRBV5-1|TRBJ2-5
CASSLRPSGRGWETQYF
>TRBV7-9|TRBJ1-3
CASSLEARVGNTIYF
>TRBV6-5|TRBJ1-3
CASNSLQGGGNTIYF